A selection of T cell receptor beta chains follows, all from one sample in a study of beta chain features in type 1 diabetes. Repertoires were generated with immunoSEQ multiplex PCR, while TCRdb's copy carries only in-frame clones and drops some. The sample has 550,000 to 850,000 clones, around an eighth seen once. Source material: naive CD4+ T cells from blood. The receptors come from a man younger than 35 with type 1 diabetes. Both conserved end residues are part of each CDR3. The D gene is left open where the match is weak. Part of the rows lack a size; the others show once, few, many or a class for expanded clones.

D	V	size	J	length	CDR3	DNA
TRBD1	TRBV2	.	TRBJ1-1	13	CASNRDRDTEAFF	TGTGCCAGCAACCGGGACAGAGACACTGAAGCTTTCTTT
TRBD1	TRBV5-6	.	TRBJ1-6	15	CASSPGTGRNSPLHF	TGTGCCAGCAGCCCGGGGACAGGGAGGAATTCACCCCTCCACTTT
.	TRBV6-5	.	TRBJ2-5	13	CASSTTGKETQYF	TGTGCCAGCAGTACAACAGGCAAAGAGACCCAGTACTTC
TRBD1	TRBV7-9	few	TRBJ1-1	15	CASSLSTGGDTEAFF	TGTGCCAGCAGCTTATCGACAGGGGGGGACACTGAAGCTTTCTTT
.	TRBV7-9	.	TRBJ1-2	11	CASSLWGGYTF	TGTGCCAGCAGCTTATGGGGTGGCTACACCTTC
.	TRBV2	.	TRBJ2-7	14	CASSEGIAGAEQYF	TGTGCCAGCAGTGAAGGAATTGCGGGGGCCGAGCAGTACTTC
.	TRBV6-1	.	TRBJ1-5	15	CASSEAWEGNQPQHF	TGTGCCAGCAGTGAAGCATGGGAGGGCAATCAGCCCCAGCATTTT
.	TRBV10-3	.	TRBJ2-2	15	CAISGKEQNTGELFF	TGTGCCATCAGTGGAAAAGAACAGAACACCGGGGAGCTGTTTTTT
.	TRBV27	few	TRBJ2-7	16	CASSSRLSGSSYEQYF	TGTGCCAGCAGTTCGCGACTTTCAGGGAGCTCCTACGAGCAGTACTTC
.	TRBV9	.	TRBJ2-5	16	CASSVSGRTYQETQYF	TGTGCCAGCAGCGTAAGTGGTAGGACCTACCAAGAGACCCAGTACTTC
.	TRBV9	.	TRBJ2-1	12	CASSVVGSEQFF	TGTGCCAGCAGCGTAGTTGGGAGTGAGCAGTTCTTC
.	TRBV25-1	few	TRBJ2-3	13	CASTPYGTDTQYF	TGTGCCAGCACCCCCTACGGCACAGATACGCAGTATTTT
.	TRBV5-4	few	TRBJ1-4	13	CASSPRANEKLFF	TGTGCCAGCAGCCCCAGGGCTAATGAAAAACTGTTTTTT
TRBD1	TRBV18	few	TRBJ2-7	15	CASSLPGTGGYEQYF	TGTGCCAGCTCGCTACCCGGGACAGGGGGGTACGAGCAGTACTTC
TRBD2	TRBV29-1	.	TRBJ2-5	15	CSVVGTSGVGETQYF	TGCAGCGTTGTGGGGACTAGCGGGGTTGGAGAGACCCAGTACTTC
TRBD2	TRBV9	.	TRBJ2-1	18	CASSVATPPSSGGNEQFF	TGTGCCAGCAGCGTAGCTACCCCTCCCTCTAGCGGGGGGAATGAGCAGTTCTTC
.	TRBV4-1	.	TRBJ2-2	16	CASSQDAHTLTGELFF	TGCGCCAGCAGCCAAGACGCTCATACCTTAACCGGGGAGCTGTTTTTT
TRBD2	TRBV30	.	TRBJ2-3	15	CAWSVGSGGIDTQYF	TGTGCCTGGAGTGTAGGTAGCGGGGGGATAGATACGCAGTATTTT
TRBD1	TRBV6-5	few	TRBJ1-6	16	CASSSLSTGSNSPLHF	TGTGCCAGCAGTTCCCTATCGACAGGGAGTAATTCACCCCTCCACTTT
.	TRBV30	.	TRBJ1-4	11	CAWSVAEKLFF	TGTGCCTGGAGTGTTGCGGAAAAACTGTTTTTT